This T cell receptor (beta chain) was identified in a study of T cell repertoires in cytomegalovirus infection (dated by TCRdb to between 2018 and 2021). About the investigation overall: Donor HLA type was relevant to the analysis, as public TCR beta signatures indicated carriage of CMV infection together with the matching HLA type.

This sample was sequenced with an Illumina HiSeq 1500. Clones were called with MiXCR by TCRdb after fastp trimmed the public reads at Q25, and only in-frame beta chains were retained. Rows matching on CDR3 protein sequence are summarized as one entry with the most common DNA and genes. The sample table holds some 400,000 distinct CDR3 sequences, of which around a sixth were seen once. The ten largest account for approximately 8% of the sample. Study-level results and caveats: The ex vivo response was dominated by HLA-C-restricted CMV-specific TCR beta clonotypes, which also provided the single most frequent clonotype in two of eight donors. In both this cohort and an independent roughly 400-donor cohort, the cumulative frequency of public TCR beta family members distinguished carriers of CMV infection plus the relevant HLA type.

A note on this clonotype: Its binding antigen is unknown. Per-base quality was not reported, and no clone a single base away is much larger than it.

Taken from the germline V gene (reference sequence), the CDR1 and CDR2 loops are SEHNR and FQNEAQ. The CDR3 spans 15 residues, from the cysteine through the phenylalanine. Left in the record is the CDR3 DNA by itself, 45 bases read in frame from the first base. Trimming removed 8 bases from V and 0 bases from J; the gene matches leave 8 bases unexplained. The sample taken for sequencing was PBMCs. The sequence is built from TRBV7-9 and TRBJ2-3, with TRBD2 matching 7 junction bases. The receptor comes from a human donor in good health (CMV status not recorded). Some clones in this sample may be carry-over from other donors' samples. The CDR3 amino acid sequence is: CASLHAGDSTDTQYF. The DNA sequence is TGTGCCAGCCTCCATGCGGGGGATAGCACAGATACGCAGTATTTT.